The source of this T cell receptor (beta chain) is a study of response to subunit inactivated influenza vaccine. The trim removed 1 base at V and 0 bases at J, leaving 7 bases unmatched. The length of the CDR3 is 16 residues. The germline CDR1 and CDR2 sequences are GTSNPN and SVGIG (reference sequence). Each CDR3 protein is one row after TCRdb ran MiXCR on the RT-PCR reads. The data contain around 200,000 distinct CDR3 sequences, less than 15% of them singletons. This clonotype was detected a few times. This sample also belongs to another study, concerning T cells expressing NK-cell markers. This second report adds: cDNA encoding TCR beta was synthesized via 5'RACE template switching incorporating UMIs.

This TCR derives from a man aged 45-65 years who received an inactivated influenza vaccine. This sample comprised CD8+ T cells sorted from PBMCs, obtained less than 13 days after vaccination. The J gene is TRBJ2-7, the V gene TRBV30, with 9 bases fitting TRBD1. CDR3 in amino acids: CAWSGVGTGPSYEQYF. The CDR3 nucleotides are TGTGCCTGGAGTGGGGTTGGGACAGGGCCCTCCTACGAGCAGTACTTC.